This TCR beta chain was found in a study of Graves' ophthalmopathy and Graves' hyperthyroidism. Turning to the study itself: Pretreatment peripheral blood was obtained at initial diagnosis. General observations from the study: The 13-signature model separated ophthalmopathy from stable hyperthyroidism at approximately 89% sensitivity and roughly 80% specificity.

Other autoimmune diseases, uncontrolled infections, pregnancy or lactation ruled patients out of participation. Orbital computed tomography, together with clinical symptoms, serum thyroxine, TRAb and thyroid ultrasound, was used for diagnosis. This clonotype was recorded at least ten times. The target antigen is unknown. Germline assignment: CDR1 SGHTA and CDR2 FQGNSA. This CDR3 has 15 residues. The V end lost 5 bases, the J end lost 0 bases, and 11 bases lay between the germline ends. The authors amplified TCR beta CDR3 regions, and they did so from RNA transcripts for repertoire sequencing. Second-round multiplex PCR followed a first-round RT-PCR using HTBI primers. One entry per CDR3 protein, called by TCRdb with MiXCR from the multiplex PCR reads. The sample holds about 700,000 distinct CDR3 sequences, about 38% seen once.

The chain employs TRBV7-2 and TRBJ1-5, with TRBD1 as a possible D gene (5 bases). The sample consisted of peripheral blood. The source of this sequence is an adult man with Graves' ophthalmopathy. The CDR3 sequence: CASSIMGDSNQPQHF. The CDR3 nucleotides read TGTGCCAGCAGCATTATGGGGGATAGCAATCAGCCCCAGCATTTT.